The clone carrying this T cell receptor beta chain was counted a few times. The entry originates in a study of T cells in Graves' hyperthyroidism and ophthalmopathy. RNA transcripts were the template for amplifying TCR beta CDR3 regions. The HTBI primer set was used in a first-round RT-PCR of the TCR CDR3. One entry per CDR3 protein, called by TCRdb with MiXCR from the multiplex PCR reads. The data contain around 600,000 distinct CDR3 sequences, around 14% of them singletons. There are 18 residues in the CDR3. V shed 4 bases, J shed 0 bases, and the junction held 13 bases outside the gene matches. Per the germline V gene, CDR1 is SGHRS and CDR2 is YFSETQ.

This receptor was taken from a woman under 30 with Graves' ophthalmopathy. The chain carries TRBV5-1 and TRBJ1-1; TRBD1 agrees at 9 bases. The specimen sequenced was blood. The DNA for the CDR3 is TGCGCCAGCAGCCCCCGACAGGGGGGGTTTAGAATGAACACTGAAGCTTTCTTT. Its protein product is CASSPRQGGFRMNTEAFF.